Presented here are 18 T cell receptor beta chains from one specimen sequenced in a study of Graves' ophthalmopathy and Graves' hyperthyroidism. RNA transcripts were the source from which TCR beta CDR3 regions were amplified. First-round RT-PCR employed HTBI primers, with a second-round multiplex PCR after it. TCRdb re-analysed the multiplex PCR reads in MiXCR, keeping a single row per CDR3 protein. The sample has 650,000 to 900,000 distinct CDR3 sequences, 35% to 50% seen once; the top ten hold roughly 46%. The material sequenced was peripheral blood. These receptors came from an adult man with Graves' ophthalmopathy.

The CDR3 DNA follows: TGCAGTGCCGGGGGTGAGACAGGGGGGAATAGCAATCAGCCCCAGCATTTT. As protein: CSAGGETGGNSNQPQHF. V usage is TRBV20-1 and J usage is TRBJ1-5, with 9 bases lining up with TRBD1. The CDR3 spans 17 residues. Looked up from germline, CDR1 is DFQATT and CDR2 is SNEGSKA (reference sequence). J was trimmed by 0 bases and V by 6 bases; bases with no gene match: 12.

This clonotype occurred a few times. J is TRBJ2-5 and V is TRBV7-9; possibly TRBD1 or TRBD2 for D (6 bases each). The CDR3 contains 15 residues. With 2 bases removed from V and 5 bases from J, the gap between germline ends came to 15 bases. Per the germline V gene, CDR1 is SEHNR and CDR2 is FQNEAQ (reference sequence). The DNA for the CDR3 is TGTGCCAGCAGCTTAATCGGGGGCGGAGCGGAGACCCAGTACTTC. It is translated as CASSLIGGGAETQYF. The complete variable domain, with remaining parts taken from reference TRBV7-9 and TRBJ2-5, reads DTGVSQNPRHKITKRGQNVTFRCDPISEHNRLYWYRQTLGQGPEFLTYFQNEAQLEKSRLLSDRFSAERPKGSFSTLEIQRTEQGDSAMYLCASSLIGGGAETQYFGPGTRLLVL.

This clonotype was found many times. The rearrangement joins TRBV29-1 to TRBJ1-4; D ambiguous. The germline CDR1 and CDR2 sequences are SQVTM and ANQGSEA. V dropped 6 bases and J dropped 5 bases, with 7 bases sitting between them. CDR3 length equals 11 residues. This chain's CDR3 is CSVQQNEKLFF. The CDR3 DNA is TGCAGCGTACAGCAAAATGAAAAACTGTTTTTT.

This clonotype has ten or more counts. This chain joins TRBV29-1 and TRBJ1-2; D unclear. V was pared by 7 bases and J by 0 bases, with 9 bases between. CDR1 is SQVTM and CDR2 is ANQGSEA in the germline V gene. The CDR3 is 12 amino acids. The CDR3 region is CSGEATNYGYTF. The CDR3 DNA reads as TGCAGCGGGGAAGCAACTAACTATGGCTACACCTTC.

The chain couples TRBV2 to TRBJ1-2; possible D gene TRBD1, 6 bases. Germline V gives CDR1 SNHLY, CDR2 FYNNEI. V lost 6 bases and J 12 bases, leaving 23 bases between the germline ends. CDR3 length: 14 amino acids. For the CDR3, the DNA is TGTGCCAGCAGGAACAGGGAAGGCGCTCGAAGGGACACCTTC. Translation gives CASRNREGARRDTF.

The chain combines TRBV29-1 with TRBJ1-2; possible D gene TRBD1, 5 bases. Trimming pared 3 bases from V and 12 bases from J, leaving 14 bases between. The CDR3 runs to 11 residues. Looked up from germline, CDR1 is SQVTM and CDR2 is ANQGSEA. CDR3 nucleotide sequence: TGCAGCGTTGATCAGGGCTCTGGAAACACCTTC. Amino acid sequence: CSVDQGSGNTF.

This clonotype was recorded at least ten times. The chain employs TRBV7-8 and TRBJ2-7; D not certain. The CDR3 consists of 14 residues. Germline V gene sequence: CDR1 SGHVS, CDR2 FQNEAQ. V shed 1 base and J shed 3 bases, with 10 bases lying between them. CDR3 sequence: CASSLGLMDYEQYF. DNA for the CDR3: TGTGCCAGCAGCTTAGGATTGATGGACTACGAGCAGTACTTC. Full variable domain (remainder filled in from reference TRBV7-8 and TRBJ2-7): GAGVSQSPRYKVAKRGQDVALRCDPISGHVSLFWYQQALGQGPEFLTYFQNEAQLDKSGLPSDRFFAERPEGSVSTLKIQRTQQEDSAVYLCASSLGLMDYEQYFGPGTRLTVT.

This clonotype was picked up a small number of times. The V and J genes are TRBV7-9 and TRBJ1-2, with TRBD1 matching over 7 bases. The CDR3 loop spans 14 amino acids. Trimming removed 5 bases from V and 2 bases from J; junction bases left unmatched: 5. CDR1 and CDR2 (germline): SEHNR, FQNEAQ (reference sequence). This CDR3 is CASSQGTANYGYTF. CDR3 bases: TGTGCCAGCAGCCAGGGGACAGCGAACTATGGCTACACCTTC.

As to this clonotype: A much larger clone sits a single nucleotide away, making a read error possible. V gene TRBV7-3 combines with J gene TRBJ2-7, with D tentatively TRBD1 (5 bases). Trimming took off 8 bases at V and 7 bases at J, with 21 bases between the two ends. Germline assignment: CDR1 SGHTA and CDR2 FQGTGA. The length of the CDR3 is 14 residues. The CDR3 DNA is TGTGCCAGCCGCTCGACTGGGGCTACGCGGGAGCAGTACTTC. Translating it yields CASRSTGATREQYF.

This clonotype has a handful of counts. The V gene is TRBV7-2, the J gene TRBJ1-4; 8 nucleotides match TRBD1. J lost 7 bases, V lost 1 base, and 8 bases had no gene match. This CDR3 region has 16 residues. Germline assignment: CDR1 SGHTA and CDR2 FQGNSA. The CDR3 nucleotides read TGTGCCAGCAGCTTAGATTTACCAGGGGGCGGTGAAAAACTGTTTTTT. This sequence encodes CASSLDLPGGGEKLFF.

Note on this clonotype: The CDR3 does not end in the conserved phenylalanine or tryptophan, so this is likely a read error. This chain uses TRBV12-3 or TRBV12-4 with TRBJ1-1, with D uncertain. Trimming took 4 bases from V and 5 from J, leaving 8 bases between them. The CDR3 consists of 12 residues. The CDR3 spells CASSYSGTEAFL. DNA of the CDR3: TGTGCCAGCAGTTACTCGGGGACTGAAGCTTTCCTT.

The V gene is TRBV5-1, the J gene TRBJ2-5; tentative D call: TRBD2 (6 bases). This CDR3 comprises 16 residues. Germline assignment: CDR1 SGHRS and CDR2 YFSETQ. V lost 1 base, J lost 3 bases, and 16 bases lay in between. CDR3 DNA: TGCGCCAGCAGCTTGTCCCCAGCCGGGACTGAAGAGACCCAGTACTTC. Translation: CASSLSPAGTEETQYF.

The gene calls are TRBV25-1 and TRBJ1-6; D gene uncertain. CDR1 MGHDK and CDR2 SYGVNS come from the germline V gene. This CDR3 is 15 amino acids long. Trimming removed 2 bases from V and 7 bases from J, with 12 bases in between. Here the CDR3 reads CASSEKRASNSPLHF. The CDR3 nucleotides read TGTGCCAGCAGTGAAAAGAGGGCCAGCAATTCACCCCTCCACTTT.

This clonotype was seen many times. This chain links TRBV7-9 with TRBJ2-7; D is undetermined. Trimming stripped 1 base from V and 6 bases from J, with 7 bases between. Germline loops: CDR1 SEHNR, CDR2 FQNEAQ (reference sequence). The CDR3 runs to 12 residues. As DNA, the CDR3 is TGTGCCAGCAGCTTAGGCTGGGGCGAGCAGTACTTC. This sequence encodes CASSLGWGEQYF.

Comments on this clonotype: Sequence at one end of the junction differs from germline and may be a read error. The V call is TRBV11-2, the J call TRBJ2-7, with TRBD1 identical over 7 bases. Germline loops: CDR1 SGHAT, CDR2 FQNNGV. The CDR3 covers 15 residues. This chain's CDR3 is CASSYLSGTVYEQCF. The CDR3 DNA reads TGTGCCAGCAGTTACCTTTCCGGGACAGTCTACGAGCAGTGCTTC.

This clonotype has ten or more counts. The chain combines TRBV10-3 with TRBJ1-5, with 7 bases that match TRBD1. Germline CDR1 and CDR2: ENHRY and SYGVKD. The length of the CDR3 is 14 residues. Trimming cost V 4 bases and J 7 bases; bases outside gene matches: 7. The CDR3 DNA follows: TGTGCCATCAGTGCCTCAGGGGGGATCCAGCCCCAGCATTTT. It is translated as CAISASGGIQPQHF.

This sequence joins TRBV9 and TRBJ2-7; a possible D gene is TRBD1 (6 bases). The CDR3 loop spans 17 amino acids. Germline loops: CDR1 SGDLS, CDR2 YYNGEE. The ends were cut back, 4 bases at V and 2 bases at J, with 22 bases in the middle. CDR3 sequence reads: CASSSGASSGLAYEQYF. The CDR3 DNA reads TGTGCCAGCAGCTCAGGGGCTAGCTCCGGCTTGGCCTACGAGCAGTACTTC.

Concerning this clonotype: With a much larger clone just one base away, this may be a read error. The V call is TRBV12-3 or TRBV12-4, the J call TRBJ1-1; the D is unclear. This CDR3 is built from 13 residues. CDR3 DNA sequence: TGTGCCAGCAGTTTCGCAGAGAACATTGAAGCTTTCTTT. The encoded protein is CASSFAENIEAFF.